Listed here are 32 T cell receptor beta chains from one sample, sequenced in a study of T cell changes during pregnancy in multiple sclerosis (dated 2019 in TCRdb). The library was produced with the immunoSEQ multiplex PCR assay. This is the immuneACCESS table as TCRdb keeps it, with only in-frame sequences that have V and J called. A part of the clones is gone; compared with another copy, unresolved V genes explain less than half, and the rest is unexplained. The sample yields 50,000 to 70,000 clones; roughly 89% were counted once. The ten largest account for approximately 2% of the sample. Material: peripheral blood, obtained in the third trimester of pregnancy. The receptors here all came from a female donor in good health, enrolled as a control in a pregnancy study.

The table lists this clone with a few counts. This chain links TRBV6-6 with TRBJ1-1; the D gene is possibly TRBD1 (5 bases). Trimming removed 6 bases from V and 1 base from J, with 12 bases in between. In germline, CDR1 is MNHNY, CDR2 SVGAGI (reference sequence). The CDR3 contains 14 residues. CDR3 in amino acids: CASSDWGGNTEAFF. The CDR3, as DNA: TGTGCCAGCAGCGACTGGGGCGGGAACACTGAAGCTTTCTTT.

As DNA, the CDR3 is TGTGCCAGCAGCGTAGATAGCGGGGGGGCCTCAGGTAATGAGCAGTTCTTC. Amino acids: CASSVDSGGASGNEQFF. The chain is built from TRBV9 and TRBJ2-1; 11 nucleotides agree with TRBD2. J lost 7 bases, V lost 0 bases, and 9 bases had no gene match. The CDR3 has 17 residues. Germline assignment: CDR1 SGDLS and CDR2 YYNGEE.

The count of this clone is one. The rearrangement joins TRBV5-4 to TRBJ2-3; 9 nucleotides line up with TRBD2. The CDR3 covers 17 residues. After removal of 4 bases from V and 2 bases from J, the junction contained 11 bases not matched to a gene. Germline loops: CDR1 SGHNT, CDR2 YYREEE (reference sequence). For the CDR3, the DNA is TGTGCCAGCAGCCCCGCCCCCGGGACTAGCAACACAGATACGCAGTATTTT. This encodes CASSPAPGTSNTDTQYF. The full variable domain, with the rest looked up from reference TRBV5-4 and TRBJ2-3, is ETGVTQSPTHLIKTRGQQVTLRCSSQSGHNTVSWYQQALGQGPQFIFQYYREEENGRGNFPPRFSGLQFPNYSSELNVNALELDDSALYLCASSPAPGTSNTDTQYFGPGTRLTVL.

This rearrangement joins TRBV27 to TRBJ2-1; D might be TRBD2 (5 bases). The CDR3 contains 19 residues. The V and J ends lost 5 bases and 3 bases respectively, with 26 bases between them. Germline CDR1 is MNHEY and CDR2 is SMNVEV (reference sequence). The CDR3 DNA follows: TGTGCCAGCAGTCTTTCAGGACTCCGATCGCGCACCCGCTACAATGAGCAGTTCTTC. It translates to CASSLSGLRSRTRYNEQFF.

The gene calls are TRBV30 and TRBJ2-5; D possibly corresponds to TRBD1 (5 bases). Germline loops: CDR1 GTSNPN, CDR2 SVGIG (reference sequence). CDR3 length: 15 residues. V dropped 4 bases and J dropped 0 bases, with 15 bases sitting between them. The CDR3 nucleotides are TGTGCCTGGAAAAGTGGCAGGGCGTACCAAGAGACCCAGTACTTC. It translates to CAWKSGRAYQETQYF. Full variable domain (rest looked up from reference TRBV30 and TRBJ2-5): SQTIHQWPATLVQPVGSPLSLECTVEGTSNPNLYWYRQAAGRGLQLLFYSVGIGQISSEVPQNLSASRPQDRQFILSSKKLLLSDSGFYLCAWKSGRAYQETQYFGPGTRLLVL.

The V call is TRBV7-2, the J call TRBJ2-7; D unclear. Germline values: CDR1 SGHTA, CDR2 FQGNSA. Trimming removed 1 base at V and 3 bases at J, with 10 bases between. The CDR3 contains 14 residues. The CDR3 is CASSLVAVGYEQYF. The CDR3 bases are TGTGCCAGCAGCTTAGTTGCGGTTGGCTACGAGCAGTACTTC.

The chain recombines TRBV28 with TRBJ2-7; 10 nucleotides line up with TRBD2. This CDR3 region has 16 residues. CDR1 is MDHEN, CDR2 SYDVKM, per germline. The V segment lost 6 bases and the J segment 3 bases; nucleotides outside the gene matches: 11. This CDR3 reads CASRHTSGIRVYEQYF. The DNA for the CDR3 is TGTGCCAGCAGGCATACTAGCGGGATAAGGGTCTACGAGCAGTACTTC.

The CDR3 region has the DNA TGTGCCAGCAGTACCGAGAGGAATCAGCCCCAGCATTTT. As protein: CASSTERNQPQHF. The V gene is TRBV2, the J gene TRBJ1-5; D ambiguous. Germline lookup yields CDR1 SNHLY and CDR2 FYNNEI. CDR3 length equals 13 residues. The V gene lost 5 bases and the J gene lost 4 bases, with 9 bases spanning the gap. The whole variable domain, filled in from reference TRBV2 and TRBJ1-5, reads EPEVTQTPSHQVTQMGQEVILRCVPISNHLYFYWYRQILGQKVEFLVSFYNNEISEKSEIFDDQFSVERPDGSNFTLKIRSTKLEDSAMYFCASSTERNQPQHFGDGTRLSIL.

This chain uses TRBV11-2 with TRBJ1-1, with D hard to call. In germline, CDR1 is SGHAT, CDR2 FQNNGV. This CDR3 is built from 14 residues. V lost 7 bases and J lost 0, with 12 bases in between. The CDR3 DNA sequence: TGTGCCAGCACCGAGGACTGGATGAACACTGAAGCTTTCTTT. It encodes CASTEDWMNTEAFF.

The chain carries TRBV19 and TRBJ2-2, with D perhaps TRBD2 (6 bases). CDR3 size: 16 residues. The ends were cut back, 8 bases at V and 6 bases at J, with 22 bases in the middle. Germline loops: CDR1 LNHDA, CDR2 SQIVND (reference sequence). The CDR3 sequence is CASSSREARTAGELFF. The CDR3 DNA reads as TGTGCCAGTTCGTCGAGGGAGGCCCGCACTGCCGGGGAGCTGTTTTTT.

V usage is TRBV5-4 and J usage is TRBJ1-1; 7 nucleotides agree with TRBD1. The germline V gene encodes CDR1 SGHNT and CDR2 YYREEE (reference sequence). V was pared by 4 bases and J by 4 bases, with 19 bases of the junction left unmatched. The CDR3 is 18 amino acids. As DNA, the CDR3 is TGTGCCAGCAGCCCAGCGCCTACACAGGGGTTGAAGGGCACTGAAGCTTTCTTT. Protein sequence: CASSPAPTQGLKGTEAFF.

Turning to this clone: Germline is not matched at one junction end, which may reflect a read error. The gene calls are TRBV7-7 and TRBJ2-5; TRBD2 might be the D (7 bases). The CDR3 runs 14 residues. Germline V gives CDR1 SSHAT, CDR2 FNYEAQ (reference sequence). The CDR3 protein is CASSLGGVQETQYF. The CDR3 region has the DNA TGTGCTAGCAGCTTAGGGGGGGTCCAAGAGACCCAGTACTTC.

The rearrangement uses TRBV19 and TRBJ2-7; 7 nucleotides agree with TRBD2. The CDR3 runs to 15 residues. CDR1 is LNHDA, CDR2 SQIVND, per germline (reference sequence). The junction had 7 bases not matched to a gene; V was cut back by 3 bases and J by 2 bases. CDR3 DNA sequence: TGTGCCAGTAGTATTGGTAGCGGGTCGACCTACGAGCAGTACTTC. Its translation: CASSIGSGSTYEQYF. The full variable domain, its missing parts supplied by reference TRBV19 and TRBJ2-7, is DGGITQSPKYLFRKEGQNVTLSCEQNLNHDAMYWYRQDPGQGLRLIYYSQIVNDFQKGDIAEGYSVSREKKESFPLTVTSAQKNPTAFYLCASSIGSGSTYEQYFGPGTRLTVT.

The rearrangement uses TRBV7-8 and TRBJ2-3, with 8 bases aligning to TRBD1. The length of the CDR3 is 15 residues. CDR1 is SGHVS, CDR2 FQNEAQ, per germline. J was trimmed by 3 bases and V by 5 bases; bases with no gene match: 7. The CDR3 spells CASSPQRDRTDTQYF. DNA for the CDR3: TGTGCCAGCAGCCCCCAAAGGGACAGGACAGATACGCAGTATTTT.

CDR3 nucleotides: TGTGCCAGCAGCTTAGCCCTGACTAGCGGGGTTCACTCTGGGGCCAACGTCCTGACTTTC. Protein: CASSLALTSGVHSGANVLTF. J is TRBJ2-6 and V is TRBV13; 11 bases map to TRBD2. CDR3 size: 20 residues. Losses at the gene ends were 1 base for V and 0 bases for J; bases not matched to a gene: 8. Germline V gives CDR1 PRHDT, CDR2 FYEKMQ (reference sequence).

The chain employs TRBV18 and TRBJ1-4; no clear D. CDR3 length: 13 amino acids. Germline loops: CDR1 KGHSH, CDR2 LQKENI. The V end lost 5 bases, the J end lost 0 bases, and 4 bases lay between the germline ends. In nucleotides, the CDR3 is TGTGCCAGCTCATCCGCAACTAATGAAAAACTGTTTTTT. This codes for CASSSATNEKLFF.

V usage is TRBV7-9 and J usage is TRBJ2-1; 9 bases match TRBD1. Germline loops: CDR1 SEHNR, CDR2 FQNEAQ (reference sequence). The CDR3 is 15 residues long. V was pared by 2 bases and J by 5 bases, with 4 bases of the junction left unmatched. Here the CDR3 DNA reads TGTGCCAGCAGCTTAACAGGGGGCGGCCACAATGAGCAGTTCTTC. This gives the protein CASSLTGGGHNEQFF.

V usage is TRBV7-2 and J usage is TRBJ2-1; D may be TRBD2 (5 bases). Trimming left V 7 bases short and J 3 bases short, with 22 bases between. Germline V gene lookup returns CDR1 SGHTA and CDR2 FQGNSA. The CDR3 spans 17 residues. Here the CDR3 DNA reads TGTGCCAGCATCCACAGCCGGACGGCGGGCATCTACAATGAGCAGTTCTTC. Its translation: CASIHSRTAGIYNEQFF. The variable domain in full, with the rest retrieved from reference TRBV7-2 and TRBJ2-1, is GAGVSQSPSNKVTEKGKDVELRCDPISGHTALYWYRQSLGQGLEFLIYFQGNSAPDKSGLPSDRFSAERTGGSVSTLTIQRTQQEDSAVYLCASIHSRTAGIYNEQFFGPGTRLTVL.

The J gene is TRBJ1-2, the V gene TRBV27; 10 positions match TRBD1. CDR1 MNHEY and CDR2 SMNVEV come from the germline V gene (reference sequence). Trimming at V came to 1 base and at J to 1 base, leaving 3 bases not matched to a gene. The CDR3 length is 16 residues. This chain's CDR3 is CASSLLTGGINYGYTF. The DNA of the CDR3 is TGTGCCAGCAGTTTATTGACAGGGGGCATTAACTATGGCTACACCTTC.

The V call is TRBV2, the J call TRBJ2-3; tentatively, D is TRBD1 (6 bases). The ends were cut back, 6 bases at V and 8 bases at J, with 15 bases in the middle. The germline V gene has CDR1 SNHLY and CDR2 FYNNEI. CDR3 length equals 13 residues. The CDR3 DNA is TGTGCCAGCAGCGAGGACAGAAGCGCTACGCAGTATTTT. Its protein product is CASSEDRSATQYF. The variable domain in full, completed from reference TRBV2 and TRBJ2-3, reads EPEVTQTPSHQVTQMGQEVILRCVPISNHLYFYWYRQILGQKVEFLVSFYNNEISEKSEIFDDQFSVERPDGSNFTLKIRSTKLEDSAMYFCASSEDRSATQYFGPGTRLTVL.

This clone has just a few counts. V is TRBV14 and J is TRBJ1-3, with unresolved D. V lost 1 base, J lost 8 bases, and 6 bases lay in between. The germline gives CDR1 SGHDN, CDR2 FVKESK. The CDR3 loop spans 12 amino acids. In nucleotides, the CDR3 is TGTGCCAGCAGCCAAGTATTCCACACCATATATTTT. Translating it yields CASSQVFHTIYF.

This chain connects TRBV27 to TRBJ2-1, with a tentative D call TRBD2 (5 bases). There are 12 residues in the CDR3. The germline CDR1 and CDR2 sequences are MNHEY and SMNVEV (reference sequence). Trimming took 8 bases from V and 10 from J, leaving 15 bases between them. CDR3: CASRTAVWEQFF. In DNA, the CDR3 is TGTGCCAGCCGTACAGCGGTGTGGGAGCAGTTCTTC.

This chain connects TRBV7-8 to TRBJ1-5; D might be TRBD1 (6 bases). This CDR3 contains 15 residues. Trimming removed 8 bases at V and 2 bases at J, with 16 bases between. Germline V lookup: CDR1 SGHVS, CDR2 FQNEAQ. The DNA of the CDR3 is TGTGCCAGCGGAGAAACAGGGCAGCGCAATCAGCCCCAGCATTTT. This translates into CASGETGQRNQPQHF.

This chain joins TRBV23-1 and TRBJ2-5; 10 bases are shared with TRBD1. TRBV23-1 is given ORF status, its function remaining uncertain. V was pared by 0 bases and J by 5 bases, with 6 bases of the junction left unmatched. The CDR3 totals 16 residues. DNA for the CDR3: TGCGCCAGCAGTCAATCGTCGGGACAGGGGAGGGAGACCCAGTACTTC. Protein: CASSQSSGQGRETQYF.

The rearrangement uses TRBV20-1 and TRBJ1-2; the D is unclear. Germline values: CDR1 DFQATT, CDR2 SNEGSKA (reference sequence). The length of the CDR3 is 10 residues. V lost 0 bases, J lost 6 bases, and 2 bases lay in between. This CDR3 is CSARDDGYTF. CDR3 nucleotide sequence: TGCAGTGCTAGAGACGATGGCTACACCTTC.

This chain connects TRBV5-6 to TRBJ2-7; perhaps TRBD1 as D (6 bases). Germline values: CDR1 SGHDT, CDR2 YYEEEE. CDR3 length: 16 residues. Trimming cost V 4 bases and J 1 base, with 18 bases left between them. CDR3 sequence: CASSPEGRQVSYEQYF. CDR3 DNA sequence: TGTGCCAGCAGCCCGGAAGGGAGACAGGTTTCCTACGAGCAGTACTTC. Full variable domain (outside the CDR3, taken from reference TRBV5-6 and TRBJ2-7): DAGVTQSPTHLIKTRGQQVTLRCSPKSGHDTVSWYQQALGQGPQFIFQYYEEEERQRGNFPDRFSGHQFPNYSSELNVNALLLGDSALYLCASSPEGRQVSYEQYFGPGTRLTVT.

The V call is TRBV10-1, the J call TRBJ1-3; perhaps TRBD1 as D (6 bases). The CDR3 consists of 15 residues. CDR1 is WNHNN and CDR2 is SYGVQD in the germline V gene (reference sequence). V lost 6 bases and J 0 bases, leaving 12 bases between the germline ends. CDR3 protein: CASRETGYSGNTIYF. CDR3 nucleotides: TGCGCCAGCAGGGAGACAGGCTACTCTGGAAACACCATATATTTT.

This chain joins TRBV6-5 and TRBJ2-1; 9 positions agree with TRBD2. V gave up 6 bases and J gave up 9 bases; unmatched junction bases: 3. The V gene's germline CDR1 is MNHEY and CDR2 SVGAGI. The CDR3 contains 12 residues. Here the CDR3 DNA reads TGTGCCAGCAGGCCACTAGCGGGTGAGCAGTTCTTC. Amino acid sequence: CASRPLAGEQFF.

J is TRBJ1-5 and V is TRBV5-8; tentative D call: TRBD1 (5 bases). The CDR3 is made up of 15 amino acids. V lost 4 bases to trimming and J lost 0 bases, with 11 bases between them. Germline V gene lookup returns CDR1 SGHTS and CDR2 YDEGEE. DNA for the CDR3: TGTGCCAGCAGCCTCGGGGGATATAGCAATCAGCCCCAGCATTTT. Its translation: CASSLGGYSNQPQHF.

This chain connects TRBV6-1 to TRBJ2-7; 7 bases map to TRBD2. V was pared by 7 bases and J by 0 bases, with 6 bases of the junction left unmatched. The CDR3 is 14 amino acids. The germline V gene encodes CDR1 MNHNS and CDR2 SASEGT. CDR3 DNA: TGTGCCAGCACCTACACTAGCGTCTCCTACGAGCAGTACTTC. It specifies CASTYTSVSYEQYF.

The chain employs TRBV15 and TRBJ2-1, with unresolved D. Germline lookup yields CDR1 LNHNV and CDR2 YYDKDF (reference sequence). Trimming cost V 0 bases and J 8 bases, with 8 bases left between them. The CDR3 loop spans 13 amino acids. The CDR3 here is CATSRDFRDEQFF. CDR3 coding DNA: TGTGCCACCAGCAGAGATTTCCGGGATGAGCAGTTCTTC.

The rearrangement links TRBV30 to TRBJ1-1, with 7 bases identical to TRBD1. The CDR3 runs 13 residues. Germline lookup yields CDR1 GTSNPN and CDR2 SVGIG (reference sequence). After removal of 8 bases from V and 1 base from J, the junction contained 7 bases not matched to a gene. The CDR3 DNA sequence: TGTGCCGGACAGGCCATGGAGAACACTGAAGCTTTCTTT. This encodes CAGQAMENTEAFF.